These 32 T cell receptor beta chains came from one sample sequenced in a study of metastatic and nonmetastatic thyroid tumors. TCRdb used MiXCR to call clones anew from the PCR reads. The table includes over 15,000 clones, about 31% detected once. Every patient was untreated before thyroid surgery. The sequencing input was tumor tissue. These receptors were obtained from a female donor with papillary thyroid cancer or a benign thyroid nodule (not recorded which). Some clones in this sample may be carry-over from other donors' samples.

This clone has at least ten counts. The V and J genes are TRBV27 and TRBJ2-3; 9 bases line up with TRBD1. The CDR3 totals 15 residues. V was pared by 5 bases and J by 1 base, with 4 bases of the junction left unmatched. Germline lookup yields CDR1 MNHEY and CDR2 SMNVEV (reference sequence). This chain's CDR3 is CASSRRDRGTDTQYF. The CDR3 coding sequence is TGTGCCAGCAGTCGCCGGGACAGGGGCACAGATACGCAGTATTTT.

In its sample, this clone ranks as medium-sized (0.01 to 0.1%). The chain uses TRBV7-2 and TRBJ2-7, with 7 bases identical to TRBD1. This CDR3 region has 14 residues. V lost 1 base to trimming and J lost 5 bases; unmatched junction nucleotides: 5. Germline V gene sequence: CDR1 SGHTA, CDR2 FQGNSA. CDR3 sequence: CASSLETGNHEQYF. Here the CDR3 DNA reads TGTGCCAGCAGCTTAGAGACAGGGAATCACGAGCAGTACTTC.

By share, this clone counts as medium-sized. The chain has TRBV15 and TRBJ1-6; the D gene is possibly TRBD1 (5 bases). V lost 5 bases, J lost 11 bases, and 19 bases lay in between. The CDR3 consists of 15 residues. Per germline, CDR1 LNHNV and CDR2 YYDKDF (reference sequence). The CDR3 protein is CATSPPGTRLAPLHF. The CDR3 nucleotides are TGTGCCACCAGCCCCCCCGGGACCCGGCTGGCACCCCTCCACTTT.

By its share, this clone is medium-sized. The rearrangement uses TRBV12-3 or TRBV12-4 and TRBJ2-7; D is ambiguous. The V gene lost 5 bases and the J gene lost 6 bases, with 14 bases spanning the gap. This CDR3 region has 13 residues. The CDR3 bases are TGTGCCAGCAGTCCCACTCCGTCTCGCGAGCAGTACTTC. Translation: CASSPTPSREQYF.

The chain joins TRBV28 to TRBJ2-7, with TRBD2 matching 7 bases. The CDR3 loop spans 15 amino acids. CDR1 and CDR2 from the germline V gene are MDHEN and SYDVKM. Trimming took 3 bases from V and 3 from J; bases not matched to a gene: 8. CDR3 protein: CASSFNREANYEQYF. The CDR3 DNA reads as TGTGCCAGCAGTTTTAACCGGGAGGCTAACTACGAGCAGTACTTC.

The sample holds a few counts of this clone. The chain links TRBV18 to TRBJ2-7; D is unclear. The CDR3 contains 11 residues. V was trimmed by 2 bases and J by 4 bases, leaving 3 bases between them. CDR1 and CDR2 from the germline V gene are KGHSH and LQKENI. The CDR3: CASSPDYEQYF. The CDR3 DNA reads as TGTGCCAGCTCACCAGATTACGAGCAGTACTTC.

This clone was found many times. Other DNA sequences in this specimen translate into the identical CDR3. The chain links TRBV12-3 or TRBV12-4 to TRBJ1-6, with 8 bases that match TRBD1. V shed 6 bases, J shed 8 bases, and the junction held 9 bases outside the gene matches. There are 15 residues in the CDR3. The chain's CDR3 is CASRRADRGDSPLHF. The CDR3 nucleotides read TGTGCCAGCAGACGAGCAGACAGGGGTGATTCACCCCTCCACTTT.

This clone was observed a single time. V and J are TRBV5-6 and TRBJ2-3; D is undetermined. CDR3 length: 14 amino acids. Trimming took off 3 bases at V and 4 bases at J, with 12 bases between the two ends. Germline loops: CDR1 SGHDT, CDR2 YYEEEE. Here the CDR3 DNA reads TGTGCCAGCAGCTCTGGGTGGAGCTCAGATACGCAGTATTTT. Translating it yields CASSSGWSSDTQYF.

This clone is judged medium-sized. This chain links TRBV2 with TRBJ1-3; D gene uncertain. The V end was cut by 7 bases, the J end by 0 bases, with 13 bases between. The CDR3 extends over 15 amino acids. Germline V gene lookup returns CDR1 SNHLY and CDR2 FYNNEI. The DNA of the CDR3 is TGTGCCAGCACATTTCTGGGCAGCTCTGGAAACACCATATATTTT. This gives the protein CASTFLGSSGNTIYF.

The J gene is TRBJ1-2, the V gene TRBV2, with D hard to call. The length of the CDR3 is 13 residues. Germline V CDR1 and CDR2: SNHLY, FYNNEI. Trimming shortened V by 7 bases and J by 7 bases, and 16 bases separated the two germline ends. DNA of the CDR3: TGTGCCAGCACCGAGGCGTCGGGGTTTGGCTACACCTTC. The encoded protein is CASTEASGFGYTF.

The chain joins TRBV30 to TRBJ2-7, with 10 bases that match TRBD1. Trimming cost V 1 base and J 7 bases; bases outside gene matches: 10. The germline gives CDR1 GTSNPN, CDR2 SVGIG (reference sequence). The CDR3 extends over 15 amino acids. CDR3 coding DNA: TGTGCCTGGAGTGAGGTAGGGACAGGGGTGGAAGAGCAGTACTTC. Translation: CAWSEVGTGVEEQYF.

This clone is deemed large. The V call is TRBV5-6, the J call TRBJ1-4, with 7 bases aligning to TRBD1. CDR1 and CDR2 (germline): SGHDT, YYEEEE. CDR3 length: 15 residues. V lost 4 bases and J lost 12; bases outside the gene matches: 15. CDR3 protein: CASSAGTGALGQLFF. The CDR3 nucleotides are TGTGCCAGCAGCGCTGGAACAGGGGCCCTCGGTCAACTGTTTTTT. The full variable domain, rest sourced from reference TRBV5-6 and TRBJ1-4, is DAGVTQSPTHLIKTRGQQVTLRCSPKSGHDTVSWYQQALGQGPQFIFQYYEEEERQRGNFPDRFSGHQFPNYSSELNVNALLLGDSALYLCASSAGTGALGQLFFGSGTQLSVL.

This clone showed up just a few times. The rearrangement joins TRBV20-1 to TRBJ2-1, with 7 nucleotides matching TRBD2. Germline V gene sequence: CDR1 DFQATT, CDR2 SNEGSKA (reference sequence). V dropped 5 bases and J dropped 0; count of bases not matched to a gene: 7. This CDR3 is 15 amino acids long. The CDR3 sequence: CSAGTGGNSYNEQFF. The CDR3 DNA reads as TGCAGTGCTGGGACCGGGGGGAACTCCTACAATGAGCAGTTCTTC.

This clone was recorded a few times. V is TRBV6-5 and J is TRBJ2-7; D gene unclear. This CDR3 has 14 residues. V was shortened by 2 bases and J by 6 bases, with 14 bases between the two germline ends. Germline CDR1 reads MNHEY; CDR2 reads SVGAGI. The CDR3 DNA sequence: TGTGCCAGCAGTTACCGTGGTGATTCCGGCGAGCAGTACTTC. Amino acid sequence: CASSYRGDSGEQYF.

In its sample, this clone was seen a few times. V and J are TRBV19 and TRBJ2-7, with D uncertain. The CDR3 loop spans 15 amino acids. Germline V gene sequence: CDR1 LNHDA, CDR2 SQIVND (reference sequence). The V and J ends lost 6 bases and 3 bases respectively, with 18 bases between them. CDR3 coding DNA: TGTGCCAGTAGCGATATCTGGGGTCCTCTCTACGAGCAGTACTTC. Its translation is CASSDIWGPLYEQYF.

This clone ranks as medium-sized. This chain connects TRBV5-1 to TRBJ2-2; D unresolved. The CDR3 length is 12 residues. V was clipped by 0 bases and J by 12 bases, with 9 bases between them. Germline V CDR1 and CDR2: SGHRS, YFSETQ. The CDR3 nucleotides read TGCGCCAGCAGCTTGGTCCTGAATCAGCTGTTTTTT. Its protein product is CASSLVLNQLFF. The full variable domain, completed using reference TRBV5-1 and TRBJ2-2, is KAGVTQTPRYLIKTRGQQVTLSCSPISGHRSVSWYQQTPGQGLQFLFEYFSETQRNKGNFPGRFSGRQFSNSRSEMNVSTLELGDSALYLCASSLVLNQLFFGEGSRLTVL.

The chain employs TRBV5-6 and TRBJ1-5; 7 bases line up with TRBD1. Germline lookup yields CDR1 SGHDT and CDR2 YYEEEE. CDR3 length: 16 residues. V was pared by 2 bases and J by 7 bases, with 12 bases of the junction left unmatched. This chain's CDR3 is CASSLRGQEIRQPQHF. The DNA of the CDR3 is TGTGCCAGCAGCTTACGCGGACAGGAGATACGGCAGCCCCAGCATTTT. Full variable domain (remainder filled in from reference TRBV5-6 and TRBJ1-5): DAGVTQSPTHLIKTRGQQVTLRCSPKSGHDTVSWYQQALGQGPQFIFQYYEEEERQRGNFPDRFSGHQFPNYSSELNVNALLLGDSALYLCASSLRGQEIRQPQHFGDGTRLSIL.

This chain uses TRBV25-1 with TRBJ1-1; maybe TRBD1 (5 bases). V lost 2 bases and J 2 bases, leaving 9 bases between the germline ends. CDR3 length equals 14 residues. From germline, CDR1 is MGHDK and CDR2 SYGVNS. The CDR3 DNA is TGTGCCAGCAGTGAAGGGGCGGAAAACACTGAAGCTTTCTTT. Translation: CASSEGAENTEAFF.

In its sample, this clone ranks as medium-sized. CDR3 nucleotides: TGTGCCAGCAGCGTAGGAAGGACACAGGGGGCTTCACCCCTCCACTTT. This encodes CASSVGRTQGASPLHF. The gene calls are TRBV9 and TRBJ1-6; 9 bases are shared with TRBD1. The CDR3 length is 16 residues. Germline V CDR1 and CDR2: SGDLS, YYNGEE. J was trimmed by 9 bases and V by 0 bases; bases with no gene match: 7.

J is TRBJ2-7 and V is TRBV6-2 or TRBV6-3; 9 bases match TRBD1. This CDR3 has 14 amino acids. Germline V CDR1 and CDR2: MNHEY, SVGEGT. V shed 7 bases and J 0 bases; nucleotides not matched to a gene: 4. This CDR3 is CASTPGQGSYEQYF. The CDR3 bases are TGTGCCAGCACCCCGGGACAGGGCTCCTACGAGCAGTACTTC.

V usage is TRBV9 and J usage is TRBJ2-6; D may match TRBD1 or TRBD2 (7 bases each). Trimming took off 7 bases at V and 1 base at J, with 15 bases between the two ends. This CDR3 has 16 amino acids. CDR1 SGDLS and CDR2 YYNGEE come from the germline V gene. Here the CDR3 reads CASSPQGGSGANVLTF. As DNA, the CDR3 is TGTGCCAGCTCACCGCAGGGGGGGTCTGGGGCCAACGTCCTGACTTTC. Full variable domain (rest looked up from reference TRBV9 and TRBJ2-6): DSGVTQTPKHLITATGQRVTLRCSPRSGDLSVYWYQQSLDQGLQFLIQYYNGEERAKGNILERFSAQQFPDLHSELNLSSLELGDSALYFCASSPQGGSGANVLTFGAGSRLTVL.

This rearrangement joins TRBV4-2 to TRBJ2-1, with 7 bases identical to TRBD1. The junction had 4 bases not matched to a gene; V was cut back by 0 bases and J by 5 bases. The CDR3 totals 15 residues. CDR1 LGHNA and CDR2 YNFKEQ come from the germline V gene. The CDR3 reads CASSQDGQVHNEQFF. DNA of the CDR3: TGTGCCAGCAGCCAAGATGGACAGGTCCACAATGAGCAGTTCTTC.

This clone counts as medium-sized. The chain carries TRBV5-1 and TRBJ2-1, with 11 bases that match TRBD2. Trimming at V came to 4 bases and at J to 3 bases, leaving 6 bases not matched to a gene. The length of the CDR3 is 16 residues. CDR1 and CDR2 (germline): SGHRS, YFSETQ. CDR3 coding DNA: TGCGCCAGCAGCGTAGCGGGGGGGACGAACTACAATGAGCAGTTCTTC. As protein: CASSVAGGTNYNEQFF.

A few counts support this clone. This sequence joins TRBV27 and TRBJ2-1, with no clear D. Germline values: CDR1 MNHEY, CDR2 SMNVEV (reference sequence). The CDR3 sequence is 12 residues long. Trimming took off 2 bases at V and 7 bases at J, with 6 bases between the two ends. CDR3 sequence reads: CASSLDGNEQFF. DNA for the CDR3: TGTGCCAGCAGTTTAGACGGGAATGAGCAGTTCTTC.

The DNA of the CDR3 is TGTGCCAGCTCACCAGTATCAGGGGGTCGTGAGACCCAGTACTTC. This sequence encodes CASSPVSGGRETQYF. The chain links TRBV18 to TRBJ2-5, with TRBD1 matching 7 bases. Trimming cost V 2 bases and J 5 bases; bases outside gene matches: 8. The CDR3 spans 15 residues. Germline CDR1 KGHSH, CDR2 LQKENI.

V and J are TRBV11-2 and TRBJ1-1; no firm D call. Per germline, CDR1 SGHAT and CDR2 FQNNGV. V was cut by 5 bases and J by 7 bases, with 5 bases left in between. This CDR3 has 10 amino acids. CDR3 nucleotide sequence: TGTGCCAGCAGCGCCCATGAAGCTTTCTTT. Amino acid sequence: CASSAHEAFF.

This sequence joins TRBV5-1 and TRBJ2-1, with no clear D. V was trimmed by 6 bases and J by 6 bases, leaving 22 bases between them. This CDR3 spans 16 amino acids. Germline loops: CDR1 SGHRS, CDR2 YFSETQ. CDR3 nucleotide sequence: TGCGCCAGCAAAGGATCTGGAGCATATTTAGGCAATGAGCAGTTCTTC. It translates to CASKGSGAYLGNEQFF.

The chain recombines TRBV9 with TRBJ2-1; no firm D call. Germline assignment: CDR1 SGDLS and CDR2 YYNGEE. This CDR3 comprises 13 residues. V dropped 4 bases and J dropped 8 bases, with 13 bases sitting between them. The CDR3 nucleotides are TGTGCCAGCAGCCCAGCCCAGGCCGATGAGCAGTTCTTC. Amino acids: CASSPAQADEQFF.

V and J are TRBV6-2 or TRBV6-3 and TRBJ2-7, with D unresolved. V was cut by 0 bases and J by 2 bases, with 11 bases left in between. CDR3 length equals 15 residues. Germline CDR1 reads MNHEY; CDR2 reads SVGEGT. The CDR3, as DNA: TGTGCCAGCAGTTACTCGACTGGGAACCCCTACGAGCAGTACTTC. It translates to CASSYSTGNPYEQYF.

This clone was counted at least ten times. This chain joins TRBV4-1 and TRBJ1-5, with D maybe TRBD1 (5 bases). Per the germline V gene, CDR1 is MGHRA and CDR2 is YSYEKL. V was trimmed by 8 bases and J by 4 bases, leaving 15 bases between them. This CDR3 contains 14 residues. The CDR3 sequence is CASGPREGNQPQHF. The CDR3 DNA sequence: TGCGCCAGCGGCCCGAGGGAGGGGAATCAGCCCCAGCATTTT.

The chain carries TRBV20-1 and TRBJ2-7; D gene uncertain. V was cut by 2 bases and J by 0 bases, with 8 bases left in between. CDR1 is DFQATT, CDR2 SNEGSKA, per germline (reference sequence). The CDR3 extends over 13 amino acids. Written as DNA, the CDR3 is TGCAGTGCTAGATTGCGGTACTCCTACGAGCAGTACTTC. Translation: CSARLRYSYEQYF.

This chain uses TRBV2 with TRBJ2-7; TRBD2 aligns across 9 bases. CDR1 is SNHLY, CDR2 FYNNEI, per germline. This CDR3 region has 16 residues. V trimming: 6 bases; J trimming: 2 bases; junction bases outside the gene matches: 11. Here the CDR3 reads CASRLAGTLGPYEQYF. For the CDR3, the DNA is TGTGCCAGCAGGCTAGCGGGAACTTTGGGGCCCTACGAGCAGTACTTC. Full variable domain (rest looked up from reference TRBV2 and TRBJ2-7): EPEVTQTPSHQVTQMGQEVILRCVPISNHLYFYWYRQILGQKVEFLVSFYNNEISEKSEIFDDQFSVERPDGSNFTLKIRSTKLEDSAMYFCASRLAGTLGPYEQYFGPGTRLTVT.